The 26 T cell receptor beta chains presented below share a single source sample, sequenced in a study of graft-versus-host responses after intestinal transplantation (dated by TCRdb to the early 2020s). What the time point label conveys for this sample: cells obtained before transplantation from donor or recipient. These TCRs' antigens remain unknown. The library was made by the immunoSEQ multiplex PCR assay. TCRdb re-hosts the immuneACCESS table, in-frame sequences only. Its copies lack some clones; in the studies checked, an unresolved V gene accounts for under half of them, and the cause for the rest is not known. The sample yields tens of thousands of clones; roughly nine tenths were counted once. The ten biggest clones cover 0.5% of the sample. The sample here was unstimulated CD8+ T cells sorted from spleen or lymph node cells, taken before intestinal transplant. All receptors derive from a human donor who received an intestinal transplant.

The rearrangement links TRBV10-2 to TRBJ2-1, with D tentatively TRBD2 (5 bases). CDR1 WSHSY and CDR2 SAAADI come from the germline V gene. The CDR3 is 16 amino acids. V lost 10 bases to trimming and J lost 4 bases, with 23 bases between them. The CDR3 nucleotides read TGCGCCACCGATCCCCTCGGGGAAACGATTTACAATGAGCAGTTCTTC. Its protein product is CATDPLGETIYNEQFF.

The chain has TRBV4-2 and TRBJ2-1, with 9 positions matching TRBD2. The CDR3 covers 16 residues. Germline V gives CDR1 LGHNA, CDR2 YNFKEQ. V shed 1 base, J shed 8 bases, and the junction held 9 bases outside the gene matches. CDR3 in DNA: TGTGCCAGCAGCCAAGGACTCCTGCGGGAGGGTGATGAGCAGTTCTTC. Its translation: CASSQGLLREGDEQFF.

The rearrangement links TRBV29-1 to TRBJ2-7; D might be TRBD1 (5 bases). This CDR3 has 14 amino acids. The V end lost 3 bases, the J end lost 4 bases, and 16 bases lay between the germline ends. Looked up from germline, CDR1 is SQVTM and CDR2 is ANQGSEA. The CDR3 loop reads CSVEGWQGSYEQYF. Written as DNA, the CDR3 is TGCAGCGTTGAGGGTTGGCAGGGATCTTACGAGCAGTACTTC.

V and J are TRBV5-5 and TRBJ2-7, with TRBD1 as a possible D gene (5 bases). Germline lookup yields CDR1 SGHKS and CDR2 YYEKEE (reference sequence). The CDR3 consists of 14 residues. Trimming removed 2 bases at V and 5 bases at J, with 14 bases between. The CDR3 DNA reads TGTGCCAGCAGCTTACAGACAGATACCGACGAGCAGTACTTC. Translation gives CASSLQTDTDEQYF.

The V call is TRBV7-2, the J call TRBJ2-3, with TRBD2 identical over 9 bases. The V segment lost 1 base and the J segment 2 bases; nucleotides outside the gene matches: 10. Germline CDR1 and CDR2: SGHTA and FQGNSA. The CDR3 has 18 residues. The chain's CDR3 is CASSLDMRLAGPTDTQYF. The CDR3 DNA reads TGTGCCAGCAGCTTAGATATGCGGCTAGCGGGGCCCACAGATACGCAGTATTTT.

CDR3 coding DNA: TGTGCCAGCAGTCCCCTCCGGGACAGGGGGCACGGAGGGAACACTGAAGCTTTCTTT. Translating gives CASSPLRDRGHGGNTEAFF. This chain connects TRBV27 to TRBJ1-1, with 12 bases lining up with TRBD1. The germline gives CDR1 MNHEY, CDR2 SMNVEV (reference sequence). After removal of 5 bases from V and 1 base from J, the junction contained 14 bases not matched to a gene. The CDR3 has 19 amino acids.

The CDR3 nucleotides read TGCGCCAGCAGCCAAGATTTCGGGAGTTTTAATGAAAAACTGTTTTTT. Its translation: CASSQDFGSFNEKLFF. The chain combines TRBV4-1 with TRBJ1-4; no definite D call. The germline gives CDR1 MGHRA, CDR2 YSYEKL. V gave up 0 bases and J gave up 4 bases, with 12 bases separating them. This CDR3 is 16 amino acids long.

The CDR3 reads CASTGTGPKEQYF. The DNA for the CDR3 is TGTGCCAGCACCGGGACAGGGCCCAAGGAGCAGTACTTC. The V call is TRBV27, the J call TRBJ2-7; 9 bases line up with TRBD1. The CDR3 is made up of 13 amino acids. The germline V gene encodes CDR1 MNHEY and CDR2 SMNVEV (reference sequence). J was trimmed by 7 bases and V by 7 bases; bases with no gene match: 8.

The DNA for the CDR3 is TGCAGCGTTGATGGGCTAGCGGGATCCCCCTACGAGCAGTACTTC. It yields the protein CSVDGLAGSPYEQYF. The rearrangement joins TRBV29-1 to TRBJ2-7; 9 positions match TRBD2. Germline trimming cut 3 bases from V and 2 bases from J; bases unmatched to any gene: 8. Germline V gene lookup returns CDR1 SQVTM and CDR2 ANQGSEA. The CDR3 has 15 residues.

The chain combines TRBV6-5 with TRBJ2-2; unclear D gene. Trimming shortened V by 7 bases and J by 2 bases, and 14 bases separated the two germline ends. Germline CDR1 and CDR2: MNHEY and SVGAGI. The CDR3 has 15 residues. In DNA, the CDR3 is TGTGCCAGCACCGAAAGAGGCCGTAACACCGGGGAGCTGTTTTTT. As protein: CASTERGRNTGELFF.

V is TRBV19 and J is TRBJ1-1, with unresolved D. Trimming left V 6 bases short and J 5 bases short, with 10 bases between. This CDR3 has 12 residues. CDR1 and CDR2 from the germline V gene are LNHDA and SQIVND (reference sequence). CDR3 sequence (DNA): TGTGCCAGTAGCGAGGGTTGGACTGAAGCTTTCTTT. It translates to CASSEGWTEAFF.

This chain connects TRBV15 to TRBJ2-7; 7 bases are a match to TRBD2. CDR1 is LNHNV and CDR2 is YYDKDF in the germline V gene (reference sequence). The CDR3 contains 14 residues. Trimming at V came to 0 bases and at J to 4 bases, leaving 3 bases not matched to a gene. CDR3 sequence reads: CATSREGGSYEQYF. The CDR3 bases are TGTGCCACCAGCAGAGAAGGCGGGAGTTACGAGCAGTACTTC.

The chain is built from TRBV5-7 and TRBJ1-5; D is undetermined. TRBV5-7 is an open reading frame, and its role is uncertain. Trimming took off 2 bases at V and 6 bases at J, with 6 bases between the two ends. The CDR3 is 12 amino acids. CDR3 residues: CASSFFGQPQHF. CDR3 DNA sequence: TGTGCCAGCAGCTTCTTCGGTCAGCCCCAGCATTTT.

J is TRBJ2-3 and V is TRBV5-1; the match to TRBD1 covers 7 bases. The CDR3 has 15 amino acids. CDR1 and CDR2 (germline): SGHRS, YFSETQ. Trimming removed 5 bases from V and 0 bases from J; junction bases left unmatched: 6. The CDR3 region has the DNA TGCGCCAGCAGTCCACGACAGGGCAGCACAGATACGCAGTATTTT. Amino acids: CASSPRQGSTDTQYF.

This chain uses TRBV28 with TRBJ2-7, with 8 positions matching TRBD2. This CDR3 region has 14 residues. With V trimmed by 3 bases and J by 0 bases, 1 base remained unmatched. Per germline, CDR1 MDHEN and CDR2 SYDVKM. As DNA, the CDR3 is TGTGCCAGCAGTTTCCGGGGGGGCTCCTACGAGCAGTACTTC. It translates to CASSFRGGSYEQYF.

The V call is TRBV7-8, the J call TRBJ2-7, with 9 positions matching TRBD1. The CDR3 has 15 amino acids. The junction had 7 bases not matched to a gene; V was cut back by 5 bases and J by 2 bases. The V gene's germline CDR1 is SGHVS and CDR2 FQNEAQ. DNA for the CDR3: TGTGCCAGCAGCGTACAGGGGGCTTTTCCCTACGAGCAGTACTTC. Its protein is CASSVQGAFPYEQYF.

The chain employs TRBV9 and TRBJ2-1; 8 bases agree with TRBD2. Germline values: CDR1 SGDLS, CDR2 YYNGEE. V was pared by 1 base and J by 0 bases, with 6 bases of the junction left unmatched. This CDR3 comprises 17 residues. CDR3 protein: CASSVLREARSYNEQFF. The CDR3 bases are TGTGCCAGCAGCGTATTGCGGGAGGCCCGCTCCTACAATGAGCAGTTCTTC.

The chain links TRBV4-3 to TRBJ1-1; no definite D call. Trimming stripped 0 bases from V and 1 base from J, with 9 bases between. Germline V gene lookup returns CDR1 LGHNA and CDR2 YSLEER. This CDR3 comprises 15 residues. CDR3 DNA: TGCGCCAGCAGCCAAGATCGCACGGGGAACACTGAAGCTTTCTTT. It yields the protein CASSQDRTGNTEAFF.

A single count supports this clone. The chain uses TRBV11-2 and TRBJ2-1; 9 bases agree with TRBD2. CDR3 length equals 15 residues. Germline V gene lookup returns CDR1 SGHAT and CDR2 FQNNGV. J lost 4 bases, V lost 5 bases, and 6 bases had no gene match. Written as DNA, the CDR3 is TGTGCCAGCAGCGTTACGCGGGGGGGATACAATGAGCAGTTCTTC. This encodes CASSVTRGGYNEQFF.

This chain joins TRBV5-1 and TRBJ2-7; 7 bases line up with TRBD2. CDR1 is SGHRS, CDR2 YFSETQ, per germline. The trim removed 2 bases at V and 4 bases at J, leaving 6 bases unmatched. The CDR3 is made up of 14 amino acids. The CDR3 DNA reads TGCGCCAGCAGCTTCACTAGCGCCGCGTACGAGCAGTACTTC. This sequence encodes CASSFTSAAYEQYF.

CDR3 amino acids: CASSPGQIYEQYF. For the CDR3, the DNA is TGTGCCAGCAGTCCGGGACAGATCTACGAGCAGTACTTC. The chain uses TRBV28 and TRBJ2-7; 7 nucleotides line up with TRBD1. V gave up 5 bases and J gave up 3 bases; unmatched junction bases: 4. Germline-derived CDR1 and CDR2 are MDHEN and SYDVKM. There are 13 residues in the CDR3. Filled out from reference TRBV28 and TRBJ2-7, the complete variable domain reads DVKVTQSSRYLVKRTGEKVFLECVQDMDHENMFWYRQDPGLGLRLIYFSYDVKMKEKGDIPEGYSVSREKKERFSLILESASTNQTSMYLCASSPGQIYEQYFGPGTRLTVT.

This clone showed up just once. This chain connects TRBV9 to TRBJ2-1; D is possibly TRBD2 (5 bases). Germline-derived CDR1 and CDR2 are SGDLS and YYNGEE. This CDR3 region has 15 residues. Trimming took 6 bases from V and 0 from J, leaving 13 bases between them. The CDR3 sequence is CASNPAGSSYNEQFF. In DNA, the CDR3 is TGTGCCAGCAACCCCGCTGGGAGCTCCTACAATGAGCAGTTCTTC. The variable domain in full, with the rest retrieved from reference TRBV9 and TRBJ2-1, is DSGVTQTPKHLITATGQRVTLRCSPRSGDLSVYWYQQSLDQGLQFLIQYYNGEERAKGNILERFSAQQFPDLHSELNLSSLELGDSALYFCASNPAGSSYNEQFFGPGTRLTVL.

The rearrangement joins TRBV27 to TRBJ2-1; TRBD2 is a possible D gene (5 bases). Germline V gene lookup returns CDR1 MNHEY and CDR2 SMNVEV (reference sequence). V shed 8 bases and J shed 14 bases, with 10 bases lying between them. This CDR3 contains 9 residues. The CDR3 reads CASGSNEFF. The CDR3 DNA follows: TGTGCCAGCGGGAGCAATGAGTTCTTC.

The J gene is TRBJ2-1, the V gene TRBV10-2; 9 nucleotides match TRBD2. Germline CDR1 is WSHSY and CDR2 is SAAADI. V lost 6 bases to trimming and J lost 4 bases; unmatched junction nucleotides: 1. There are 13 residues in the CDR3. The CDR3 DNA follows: TGCGCCAGCAGGGCGGGAGGGTACAATGAGCAGTTCTTC. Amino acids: CASRAGGYNEQFF.

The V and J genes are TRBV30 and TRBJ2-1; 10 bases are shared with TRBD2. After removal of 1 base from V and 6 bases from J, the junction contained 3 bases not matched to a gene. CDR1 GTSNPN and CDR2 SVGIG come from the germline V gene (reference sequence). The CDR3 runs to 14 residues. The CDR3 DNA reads TGTGCCTGGAGTGCCGGACTAGCGGCCAATGAGCAGTTCTTC. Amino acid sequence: CAWSAGLAANEQFF.

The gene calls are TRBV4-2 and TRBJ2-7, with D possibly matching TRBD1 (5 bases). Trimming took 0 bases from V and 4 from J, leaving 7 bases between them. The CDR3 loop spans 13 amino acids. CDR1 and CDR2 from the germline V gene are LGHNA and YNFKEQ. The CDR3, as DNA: TGTGCCAGCAGCCAAGATCAGGGTTACGAGCAGTACTTC. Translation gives CASSQDQGYEQYF.